The 13 T cell receptor beta chains below come from one sample, sequenced in a study of blood T cell repertoires in COVID-19. Produced via immunoSEQ multiplex PCR; TCRdb's table is partial and in-frame only. Of around 94,000 clones in the sample, 60% to 80% were seen once. The sequenced sample was peripheral blood. These receptors were collected from a man in his 60s with active or convalescent COVID-19.

The chain employs TRBV11-2 and TRBJ1-1; a weak D match, TRBD1 (6 bases). V was trimmed by 5 bases and J by 4 bases, leaving 11 bases between them. From germline, CDR1 is SGHAT and CDR2 FQNNGV. The CDR3 extends over 13 amino acids. The CDR3 DNA reads as TGTGCCAGCAGCCCTGGGACACCCACTGAAGCTTTCTTT. It specifies CASSPGTPTEAFF.

The CDR3 here is CASSRGTVNEKLFF. CDR3 bases: TGTGCCAGCAGTAGGGGGACAGTGAATGAAAAACTGTTTTTT. The V call is TRBV6-5, the J call TRBJ1-4, with 7 nucleotides matching TRBD1. The J segment lost 5 bases and the V segment lost 5 bases, leaving 5 bases of the junction unmatched. This CDR3 comprises 14 residues. CDR1 is MNHEY and CDR2 is SVGAGI in the germline V gene.

This clone is medium-sized (0.01 to 0.1%) by share. J is TRBJ1-5 and V is TRBV19; 8 bases are shared with TRBD1. Unmatched junction bases numbered 7, after V lost 5 bases and J lost 4 bases. The CDR3 covers 15 residues. Looked up from germline, CDR1 is LNHDA and CDR2 is SQIVND (reference sequence). CDR3 protein: CASSVGTGPNQPQHF. In DNA form, the CDR3 reads TGTGCCAGTAGTGTCGGGACAGGACCAAATCAGCCCCAGCATTTT. Full variable domain (outside the CDR3, taken from reference TRBV19 and TRBJ1-5): DGGITQSPKYLFRKEGQNVTLSCEQNLNHDAMYWYRQDPGQGLRLIYYSQIVNDFQKGDIAEGYSVSREKKESFPLTVTSAQKNPTAFYLCASSVGTGPNQPQHFGDGTRLSIL.

The chain is built from TRBV10-3 and TRBJ2-1; D is unresolved. Germline V lookup: CDR1 ENHRY, CDR2 SYGVKD. The germline V and J ends were trimmed by 4 bases and 3 bases, with 13 bases remaining between them. This CDR3 has 15 amino acids. The CDR3 loop is CAISGTSVGYNEQFF. CDR3 DNA sequence: TGTGCCATCAGTGGTACCAGCGTGGGCTACAATGAGCAGTTCTTC.

The chain combines TRBV5-6 with TRBJ2-7; D is possibly TRBD2 (5 bases). The CDR3 runs to 14 residues. Trimming left V 0 bases short and J 0 bases short, with 7 bases between. Germline CDR1 reads SGHDT; CDR2 reads YYEEEE. Here the CDR3 DNA reads TGTGCCAGCAGCTTGGGGGCGGGCTCCTACGAGCAGTACTTC. It encodes CASSLGAGSYEQYF.

The V call is TRBV28, the J call TRBJ1-2, with 7 nucleotides matching TRBD1. V lost 6 bases to trimming and J lost 4 bases; unmatched junction nucleotides: 8. Germline-derived CDR1 and CDR2 are MDHEN and SYDVKM. This CDR3 is built from 14 residues. CDR3 sequence: CASRKTGFGYGYTF. The CDR3 DNA sequence: TGTGCCAGCAGAAAGACAGGGTTTGGCTATGGCTACACCTTC.

The CDR3 sequence: CASSLTTTSQYF. In nucleotides, the CDR3 is TGTGCCAGCAGCCTGACTACGACGTCGCAGTACTTC. The V and J genes are TRBV6-2 or TRBV6-3 and TRBJ2-7; D perhaps matches TRBD2 (5 bases). Between the trimmed V and J ends, which lost 6 bases and 9 bases, there was a span of 15 bases. The CDR3 is 12 amino acids. Germline-derived CDR1 and CDR2 are MNHEY and SVGEGT.

The chain employs TRBV7-9 and TRBJ1-5; D not resolved. The V end lost 4 bases, the J end lost 1 base, and 8 bases lay between the germline ends. The CDR3 length is 14 residues. Per germline, CDR1 SEHNR and CDR2 FQNEAQ (reference sequence). CDR3 nucleotides: TGTGCCAGCAGCTGGGCGGGGAGCAATCAGCCCCAGCATTTT. Its protein product is CASSWAGSNQPQHF.

The chain employs TRBV5-1 and TRBJ2-3, with D tentatively TRBD1 (6 bases). CDR3 size: 16 residues. The germline gives CDR1 SGHRS, CDR2 YFSETQ. V lost 0 bases and J 4 bases, leaving 15 bases between the germline ends. CDR3 sequence reads: CASSLGPQGGADTQYF. In nucleotides, the CDR3 is TGCGCCAGCAGCTTGGGGCCACAGGGTGGTGCAGATACGCAGTATTTT.

The rearrangement uses TRBV15 and TRBJ2-1, with TRBD2 matching over 9 bases. This CDR3 has 18 amino acids. J gave up 0 bases and V 0 bases, and 6 bases lay outside the gene matches. CDR1 LNHNV and CDR2 YYDKDF come from the germline V gene (reference sequence). The CDR3 coding sequence is TGTGCCACCAGCAGAGATCTAAGCGGGGGGAGCTCCTACAATGAGCAGTTCTTC. Encoded protein: CATSRDLSGGSSYNEQFF.

In its sample, this clone was seen a few times. V gene TRBV19 combines with J gene TRBJ1-3; D ambiguous. This CDR3 comprises 15 residues. Germline V gene lookup returns CDR1 LNHDA and CDR2 SQIVND (reference sequence). Trimming took 7 bases from V and 1 from J, leaving 14 bases between them. The DNA of the CDR3 is TGTGCCAGTAAAAGGGAGAGGGATTCTGGAAACACCATATATTTT. Residues: CASKRERDSGNTIYF.

V usage is TRBV27 and J usage is TRBJ2-5, with TRBD2 matching over 7 bases. The CDR3 consists of 14 residues. Germline lookup yields CDR1 MNHEY and CDR2 SMNVEV (reference sequence). The trim removed 6 bases at V and 5 bases at J, leaving 9 bases unmatched. CDR3 DNA: TGTGCCAGCAGGGATGACGGGGGAGGGGAGACCCAGTACTTC. Protein product: CASRDDGGGETQYF.

This chain connects TRBV19 to TRBJ1-4, with 7 nucleotides matching TRBD1. This CDR3 region has 15 residues. Looked up from germline, CDR1 is LNHDA and CDR2 is SQIVND (reference sequence). The V segment lost 6 bases and the J segment 3 bases; nucleotides outside the gene matches: 7. The CDR3 bases are TGTGCCAGTAGGTACAGGGGCACTTCTAATGAAAAACTGTTTTTT. Protein: CASRYRGTSNEKLFF.